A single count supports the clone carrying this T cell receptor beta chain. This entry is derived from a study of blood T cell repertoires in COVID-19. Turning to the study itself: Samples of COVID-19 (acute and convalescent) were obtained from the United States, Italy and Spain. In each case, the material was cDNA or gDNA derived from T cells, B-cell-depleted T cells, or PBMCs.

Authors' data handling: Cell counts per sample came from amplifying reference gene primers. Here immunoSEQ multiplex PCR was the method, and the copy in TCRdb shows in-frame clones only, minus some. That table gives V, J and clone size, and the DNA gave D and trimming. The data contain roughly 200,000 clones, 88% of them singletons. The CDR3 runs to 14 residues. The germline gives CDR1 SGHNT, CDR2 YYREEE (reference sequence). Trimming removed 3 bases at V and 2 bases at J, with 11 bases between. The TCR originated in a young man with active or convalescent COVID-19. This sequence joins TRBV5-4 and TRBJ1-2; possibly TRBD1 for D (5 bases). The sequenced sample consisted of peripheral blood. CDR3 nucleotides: TGTGCCAGCAGCTGGACCTCAGGGAACTATGGCTACACCTTC. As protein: CASSWTSGNYGYTF.